This section outlines one T cell receptor (beta chain) sequence together with its context. Its antigen remains unknown. TCRdb's copy holds only in-frame clones and misses some; the assay was immunoSEQ multiplex PCR. The table records 150,000 or so clones, almost 85% of them present only once. This sample stems from a study of cytomegalovirus exposure and HLA in healthy donors. Points from the study as a whole: Researchers catalogued approximately 160 TCR beta chains as cytomegalovirus-associated.

The CDR3 covers 16 residues. The germline V gene has CDR1 SGHRS and CDR2 YFSETQ. Trimming took 4 bases from V and 4 from J; bases not matched to a gene: 6. The sequence was collected from a young man in good health and CMV-seropositive. Sequencing input: PBMCs. The genes are TRBV5-1 and TRBJ2-5, with 14 bases fitting TRBD2. CDR3 sequence: CASSPGTSGSGETQYF. The CDR3 DNA follows: TGCGCCAGCAGCCCAGGGACTAGCGGGAGCGGAGAGACCCAGTACTTC.